Listed below are T cell receptor beta chains from one sample, sequenced in a study of glioma-infiltrating T cells after dendritic cell vaccination. The data were produced by immunoSEQ multiplex PCR, yet TCRdb's version contains in-frame clones alone and is incomplete. Found here are approximately 50,000 clones, about 88% of them singletons; the top ten hold less than 6.5%. Here the sequenced sample was blood, taken after dendritic cell vaccination. The receptor set was obtained from a human donor with glioblastoma. CDR3s include the opening cysteine and the closing phenylalanine or tryptophan. D genes are given only for firm matches. Clone size, where shown, is once, few, many, or a class for clones that have expanded.

D: NA; J: TRBJ2-3; V: TRBV27; size: NA; DNA: TGTGCCAGCAGTTTGGACTCTAGCACAGATACGCAGTATTTT; CDR3: CASSLDSSTDTQYF
D: TRBD2; J: TRBJ2-7; V: TRBV11-2; size: NA; DNA: TGTGCCAGCAGCCGTCACGCGGGAGCGATGGGAGAGCAGTACTTC; CDR3: CASSRHAGAMGEQYF
D: NA; J: TRBJ1-1; V: TRBV14; size: NA; DNA: TGTGCCAGCAGCCGCTTTACCCAAGGTACGCGGGGGTCTGAAGCTTTCTTT; CDR3: CASSRFTQGTRGSEAFF
D: NA; J: TRBJ2-6; V: TRBV2; size: NA; DNA: TGTGCCAGCAGCGAACAGCGATCCCTCGGGGCCAACGTCCTGACTTTC; CDR3: CASSEQRSLGANVLTF
D: NA; J: TRBJ1-1; V: TRBV10-1; size: NA; DNA: TGCGCCACCCACAGGGAACCTGACACTGAAGCTTTCTTT; CDR3: CATHREPDTEAFF
D: NA; J: TRBJ1-2; V: TRBV29-1; size: NA; DNA: TGCAGCGTTGCTAGGACAGATTATGGCTACACCTTC; CDR3: CSVARTDYGYTF
D: TRBD1; J: TRBJ2-7; V: TRBV7-2; size: NA; DNA: TGTGCCAGCAACTTTACAGGGGGCTACGAGCAGTACTTC; CDR3: CASNFTGGYEQYF
D: TRBD1; J: TRBJ2-7; V: TRBV10-3; size: few; DNA: TGTGCCATCAGTGAGTCCGGGACAGGGTCATCCTACGAGCAGTACTTC; CDR3: CAISESGTGSSYEQYF
D: NA; J: TRBJ2-2; V: TRBV9; size: NA; DNA: TGTGCCAGCAGCGTAGCAGGAAATGGCTTCACCGGGGAGCTGTTTTTT; CDR3: CASSVAGNGFTGELFF
D: NA; J: TRBJ1-1; V: TRBV2; size: few; DNA: TGTGCCAGCAGTGAAGGGGCTAACACTGAAGCTTTCTTT; CDR3: CASSEGANTEAFF
D: TRBD2; J: TRBJ2-7; V: TRBV28; size: few; DNA: TGTGCCACCGTTCGCCCTAGCGGTGGGGAGTACGAGCAGTACTTC; CDR3: CATVRPSGGEYEQYF
D: NA; J: TRBJ1-1; V: TRBV5-1; size: NA; DNA: TGCGCCAGCAGCTTGACAGTTTTGAACACTGAAGCTTTCTTT; CDR3: CASSLTVLNTEAFF
D: NA; J: TRBJ1-1; V: TRBV10-3; size: NA; DNA: TGTGCCATCAGTTTTGGGACGGGAGACACTGAAGCTTTCTTT; CDR3: CAISFGTGDTEAFF
D: TRBD1; J: TRBJ1-2; V: TRBV2; size: NA; DNA: TGTGCCAGCAGTGAAGCGCTTCAACAGGGGAGCGGCTACACCTTC; CDR3: CASSEALQQGSGYTF
D: NA; J: TRBJ1-5; V: TRBV27; size: NA; DNA: TGTGCCAGCAGTCCGGGACTTAGCAATCAGCCCCAGCATTTT; CDR3: CASSPGLSNQPQHF